Shown below are 12 T cell receptor beta chains from a single sample sequenced in a study of blood T cells in healthy people across ages (dated by TCRdb to the mid-2010s). Libraries were built with 5' RACE. These reads were obtained on an Illumina HiSeq 2500. A second PCR of roughly 7 to 11 cycles was performed with a sample-barcoded 5' primer and a J-beta primer mix. TCRdb reran the public reads through fastp at Q25 and MiXCR, keeping productive beta chains. Rows merge per CDR3 protein into single entries with the most common DNA and genes. This sample lists more than 800,000 distinct CDR3 sequences; under 35% were detected once. Clones ranked in the top ten supply around 15% of the sample. Sequencing input: blood. These receptor sequences come from a woman aged 80 or over in good health.

The rearrangement links TRBV7-9 to TRBJ1-2; weak D call: TRBD1 (5 bases). The germline CDR1 and CDR2 sequences are SEHNR and FQNEAQ (reference sequence). The length of the CDR3 is 13 residues. Deletions cut 5 bases from V and 6 bases from J, with 13 bases between. The CDR3 is CASSPGGGNGYTF. CDR3 DNA: TGTGCCAGCAGCCCTGGGGGGGGTAATGGCTACACCTTC.

This clonotype has just a few counts. The chain is built from TRBV11-2 and TRBJ2-7; 7 bases fit TRBD2. The CDR3 consists of 16 residues. In germline, CDR1 is SGHAT, CDR2 FQNNGV. After removal of 1 base from V and 3 bases from J, the junction contained 9 bases not matched to a gene. The CDR3 DNA sequence: TGTGCCAGCAGCTTAGTTGCGGGGGAGCACAACTACGAGCAGTACTTC. Its translation: CASSLVAGEHNYEQYF.

This clonotype was counted ten times or more. The chain is built from TRBV7-2 and TRBJ2-3; TRBD2 might be the D (7 bases). Germline V gene lookup returns CDR1 SGHTA and CDR2 FQGNSA. The CDR3 has 14 residues. Between the trimmed V and J ends, which lost 2 bases and 6 bases, there was a span of 12 bases. CDR3 in DNA: TGTGCCAGCAGCTTAAGTTGGGGGGGCGATACGCAGTATTTT. It codes for CASSLSWGGDTQYF.

The chain recombines TRBV5-1 with TRBJ2-3; the D call may be TRBD1 or TRBD2 (5 bases each). Germline V gene lookup returns CDR1 SGHRS and CDR2 YFSETQ. Trimming removed 0 bases at V and 8 bases at J, with 16 bases between. The CDR3 covers 15 residues. For the CDR3, the DNA is TGCGCCAGCAGCTTGGTGGCAGGGACGGTAGGTACGCAGTATTTT. This encodes CASSLVAGTVGTQYF.

With regard to this clonotype: An end of the junction differs from the germline gene, which may be a read error. The chain links TRBV7-6 to TRBJ2-2, with a tentative D call TRBD1 (6 bases). CDR3 length: 18 amino acids. CDR1 is SGHVS, CDR2 FNYEAQ, per germline. CDR3 bases: TGTGCCTGCAGCTTAGGGGTTATAGGGGACACTTACACCGGGGAGCTGTTTTTT. Protein sequence: CACSLGVIGDTYTGELFF.

This clonotype was observed a handful of times. V is TRBV13 and J is TRBJ1-6; 10 bases map to TRBD1. Trimming at V came to 5 bases and at J to 11 bases, leaving 6 bases not matched to a gene. The CDR3 is 14 residues long. Per germline, CDR1 PRHDT and CDR2 FYEKMQ (reference sequence). CDR3 sequence reads: CASSRTGGSAPLHF. In nucleotides, the CDR3 is TGTGCCAGCAGCCGGACAGGGGGATCCGCACCCCTCCACTTT. The complete variable domain, with remaining parts taken from reference TRBV13 and TRBJ1-6, reads AAGVIQSPRHLIKEKRETATLKCYPIPRHDTVYWYQQGPGQDPQFLISFYEKMQSDKGSIPDRFSAQQFSDYHSELNMSSLELGDSALYFCASSRTGGSAPLHFGNGTRLTVT.

A remark on this clonotype: Just one base apart from a much larger clone, this may be a read error. This chain connects TRBV27 to TRBJ1-4, with D uncertain. Germline loops: CDR1 MNHEY, CDR2 SMNVEV (reference sequence). Trimming cost V 3 bases and J 10 bases, with 12 bases left between them. CDR3 length equals 13 residues. The CDR3 reads CASSFSDPRKLFF. CDR3 nucleotide sequence: TGTGCCAGCAGTTTCTCGGACCCGAGAAAACTGTTTTTT.

This clonotype appeared a few times. The chain is built from TRBV15 and TRBJ2-5, with 12 bases aligning to TRBD2. Germline trimming cut 3 bases from V and 5 bases from J; bases unmatched to any gene: 7. The CDR3 is 16 residues long. Germline CDR1 LNHNV, CDR2 YYDKDF (reference sequence). CDR3 protein: CATSRLAGGPGETQYF. The CDR3 nucleotides read TGTGCCACCAGCAGGCTAGCGGGGGGGCCAGGGGAGACCCAGTACTTC.

The V call is TRBV7-9, the J call TRBJ1-1, with 7 bases aligning to TRBD1. The V and J ends lost 2 bases and 5 bases, in that order; junction bases with no gene match: 5. This CDR3 is 14 amino acids long. Germline values: CDR1 SEHNR, CDR2 FQNEAQ (reference sequence). The CDR3 protein is CASSLLDRLTEAFF. The CDR3 DNA reads TGTGCCAGCAGCTTATTGGACAGGTTGACTGAAGCTTTCTTT.

This clonotype was recorded many times. The chain combines TRBV10-1 with TRBJ2-1, with D possibly matching TRBD2 (5 bases). From germline, CDR1 is WNHNN and CDR2 SYGVQD (reference sequence). The V and J ends lost 6 bases and 10 bases respectively, with 13 bases between them. This CDR3 comprises 12 residues. CDR3 sequence (DNA): TGCGCCAGCAGCCCCCGGGGTGGCGAGCAGTTCTTC. Translating gives CASSPRGGEQFF.

This clonotype has a handful of counts. The rearrangement uses TRBV20-1 and TRBJ2-7, with unresolved D. V was clipped by 1 base and J by 3 bases, with 19 bases between them. Germline V gene sequence: CDR1 DFQATT, CDR2 SNEGSKA (reference sequence). CDR3 length: 16 residues. CDR3 bases: TGCAGTGCTAGAGCCCTCGGTCTAGTCGGTAACTACGAGCAGTACTTC. Translated, it gives CSARALGLVGNYEQYF.

V gene TRBV7-9 combines with J gene TRBJ2-1, with 10 bases matching TRBD1. This CDR3 comprises 17 residues. Germline CDR1 is SEHNR and CDR2 is FQNEAQ (reference sequence). V shed 5 bases and J 2 bases; nucleotides not matched to a gene: 9. DNA for the CDR3: TGTGCCAGCAGCCTCCCGGGACAGGGGTGGACCTACAATGAGCAGTTCTTC. Translated: CASSLPGQGWTYNEQFF.